This T cell receptor beta chain was recorded in a study of T cell responses to AZD1222 COVID-19 vaccine. Whole-study context: Recipients boosted at about 4 weeks or about 12 weeks are pooled.

This clone was seen ten or more times. Generated by immunoSEQ multiplex PCR, the TCRdb table keeps only in-frame clones and is missing some. This table holds some 140,000 clones, about 87% found once. After removal of 4 bases from V and 2 bases from J, the junction contained 8 bases not matched to a gene. Germline loops: CDR1 SGHRS, CDR2 YFSETQ. There are 15 residues in the CDR3. The sample was peripheral blood, taken on day 0 of AZD1222 vaccination. This chain connects TRBV5-1 to TRBJ1-1, with 7 nucleotides matching TRBD1. This clonotype originated in an adult in good health. The CDR3 here is CASSPRQGANTEAFF. The CDR3 DNA sequence: TGCGCCAGCAGCCCCAGACAGGGCGCAAACACTGAAGCTTTCTTT.